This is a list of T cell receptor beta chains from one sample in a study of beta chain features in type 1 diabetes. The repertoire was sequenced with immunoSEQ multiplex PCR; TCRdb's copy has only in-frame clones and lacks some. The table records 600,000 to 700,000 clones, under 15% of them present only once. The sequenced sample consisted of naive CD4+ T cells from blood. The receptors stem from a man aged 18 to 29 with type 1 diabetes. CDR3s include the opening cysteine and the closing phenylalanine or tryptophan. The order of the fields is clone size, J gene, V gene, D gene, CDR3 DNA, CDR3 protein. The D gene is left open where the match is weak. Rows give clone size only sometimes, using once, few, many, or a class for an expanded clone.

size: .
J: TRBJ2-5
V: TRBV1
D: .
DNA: TGCACCAGCGGCTCCGATTCCGGGACGGCCCGTCGGGAGACCCAGTACTTC
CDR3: CTSGSDSGTARRETQYF

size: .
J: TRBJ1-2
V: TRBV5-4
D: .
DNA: TGTGCCAGCAGCTCCCCCAGGGCGATAAACTATGGCTACACCTTC
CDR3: CASSSPRAINYGYTF

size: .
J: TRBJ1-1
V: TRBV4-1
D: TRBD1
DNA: TGCGCCAGCAGCCAAGGGACAGGGGGACTAGCTTTCTTT
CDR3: CASSQGTGGLAFF

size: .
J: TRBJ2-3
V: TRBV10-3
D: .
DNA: TGTGCCATCGCGGGCGGGGACCTCACAGATACGCAGTATTTT
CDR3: CAIAGGDLTDTQYF

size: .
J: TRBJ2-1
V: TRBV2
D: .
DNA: TGTGCCAGCAGTGAAGGTCAGAGGAATGAGCAGTTCTTC
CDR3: CASSEGQRNEQFF

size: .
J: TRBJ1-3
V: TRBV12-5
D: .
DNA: TGTGCTAGTGGCCCCCGGCTCTCTGGAAACACCATATATTTT
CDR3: CASGPRLSGNTIYF

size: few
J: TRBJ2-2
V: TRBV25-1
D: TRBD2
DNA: TGTGCCAGCAGTGAATTTAGCGGGGGAACCGGGGAGCTGTTTTTT
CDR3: CASSEFSGGTGELFF

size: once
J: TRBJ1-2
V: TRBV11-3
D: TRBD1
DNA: TGTGCCAGCAGCTTGGGACAGGGCTATTTCTATGGCTACACCTTC
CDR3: CASSLGQGYFYGYTF

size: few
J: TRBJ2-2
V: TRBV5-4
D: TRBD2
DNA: TGTGCCAGCAGTAGCGGGGGGCAGAACACCGGGGAGCTGTTTTTT
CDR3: CASSSGGQNTGELFF

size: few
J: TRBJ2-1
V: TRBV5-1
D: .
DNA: TGCGCCAGCAGCTTGGCATCCGCAGGGAATGAGCAGTTCTTC
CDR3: CASSLASAGNEQFF

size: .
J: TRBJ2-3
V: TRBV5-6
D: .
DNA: TGTGCCAGCAGCTTGCGGGGCGCCAGCACAGATACGCAGTATTTT
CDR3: CASSLRGASTDTQYF

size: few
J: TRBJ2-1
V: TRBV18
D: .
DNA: TGTGCCAGTTCAGGGCAGGTAAATGAGCAGTTCTTC
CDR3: CASSGQVNEQFF

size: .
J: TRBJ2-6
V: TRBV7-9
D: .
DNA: TGTGCCAGCAGCTCCCGGGGGCCGGTCTCTGGGGCCAACGTCCTGACTTTC
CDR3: CASSSRGPVSGANVLTF

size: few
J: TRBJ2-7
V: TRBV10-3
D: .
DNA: TGTGCCATCAGAGGTGGGACGAGCTCCTACGAGCAGTACTTC
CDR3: CAIRGGTSSYEQYF

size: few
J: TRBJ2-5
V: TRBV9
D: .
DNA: TGTGCCAGCAGCCCCCCGGGACTTGTTCAAGAGACCCAGTACTTC
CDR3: CASSPPGLVQETQYF

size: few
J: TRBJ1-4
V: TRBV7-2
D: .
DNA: TGTGCCAGCAGCTTCTCCGCAACTAATGAAAAACTGTTTTTT
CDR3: CASSFSATNEKLFF

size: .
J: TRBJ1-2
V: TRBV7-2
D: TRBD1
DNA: TGTGCCAGCAGCTTGGCCAGGGGGCCTTTATATGGCTACACCTTC
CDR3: CASSLARGPLYGYTF

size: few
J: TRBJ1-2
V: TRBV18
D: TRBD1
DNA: TGTGCCAGCTCCATCGACAGGGCTAACTATGGCTACACCTTC
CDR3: CASSIDRANYGYTF

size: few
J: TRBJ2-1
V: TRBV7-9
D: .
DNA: TGTGCCAGCAGCTTAGCCCTGGATGAGCAGTTCTTC
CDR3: CASSLALDEQFF

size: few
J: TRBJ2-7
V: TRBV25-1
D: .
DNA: TGTGCCAGCAGTTTGGGGGCGGGATTAAGGCACGAGCAGTACTTC
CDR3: CASSLGAGLRHEQYF

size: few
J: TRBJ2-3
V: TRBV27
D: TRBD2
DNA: TGTGCCAGCGGGGAAGCGGGGGGGATGGGAGATACGCAGTATTTT
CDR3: CASGEAGGMGDTQYF

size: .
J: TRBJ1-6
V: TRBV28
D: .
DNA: TGTGCCAGCAGTTTCCCAGGGTGGGATTCACCCCTCCACTTT
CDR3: CASSFPGWDSPLHF

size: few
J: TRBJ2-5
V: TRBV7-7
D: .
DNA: TGTGCCAGCAGCCAAGACAGTCAAGAGACCCAGTACTTC
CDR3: CASSQDSQETQYF

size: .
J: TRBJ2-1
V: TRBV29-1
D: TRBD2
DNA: TGCAGCGTGGGCGCTCTAGCGGGGGGGCCCGGTGAGCAGTTCTTC
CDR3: CSVGALAGGPGEQFF

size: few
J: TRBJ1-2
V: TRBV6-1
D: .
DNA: TGTGCCAGCAGTGGGACAGAAAAGGTTGGCTACACCTTC
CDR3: CASSGTEKVGYTF

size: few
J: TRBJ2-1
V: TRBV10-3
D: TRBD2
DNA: TGTGCCATCAGCCCCGGACTAGTAGACAATGAGCAGTTCTTC
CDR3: CAISPGLVDNEQFF

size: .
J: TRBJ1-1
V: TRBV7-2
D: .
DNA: TGTGCCAGCAGCTTAGGCAGGAACATGAACACTGAAGCTTTCTTT
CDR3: CASSLGRNMNTEAFF

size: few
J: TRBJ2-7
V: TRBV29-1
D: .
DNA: TGCAGCGGCCAGCATGGGACTGGTTCCTACGAGCAGTACTTC
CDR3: CSGQHGTGSYEQYF

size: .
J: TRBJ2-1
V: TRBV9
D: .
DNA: TGTGCCAGCAGCGTAGGACGGGACAAGTACAATGAGCAGTTCTTC
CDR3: CASSVGRDKYNEQFF

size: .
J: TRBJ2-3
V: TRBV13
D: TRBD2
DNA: TGTGCCAGCAGCTCCACGGGACTAGCGGGGGCTTACACAGATACGCAGTATTTT
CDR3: CASSSTGLAGAYTDTQYF

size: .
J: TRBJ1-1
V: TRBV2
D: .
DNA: TGTGCCAGCAGTAGGGTGGGCACTGAAGCTTTCTTT
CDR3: CASSRVGTEAFF

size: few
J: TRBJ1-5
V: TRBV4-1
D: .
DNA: TGCGCCAGCAGCCAAGGGGGACGGAGTTGGAGCAATCAGCCCCAGCATTTT
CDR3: CASSQGGRSWSNQPQHF

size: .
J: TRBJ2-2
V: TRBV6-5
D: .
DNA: TGTGCCAGCCCAATTATCGGGGAGCTGTTTTTT
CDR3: CASPIIGELFF

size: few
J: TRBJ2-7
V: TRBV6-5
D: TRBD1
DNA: TGTGCCAGCAGTTACAGCGGGACAGGGGATTCCTACGAGCAGTACTTC
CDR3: CASSYSGTGDSYEQYF

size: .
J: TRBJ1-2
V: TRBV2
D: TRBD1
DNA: TGTGCCAGCAGGACCGGGACAGCCTACACCTTC
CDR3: CASRTGTAYTF

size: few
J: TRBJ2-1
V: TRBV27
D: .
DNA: TGTGCCAGCAGTCTTCGATGGGGTGAGCAGTTCTTC
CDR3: CASSLRWGEQFF

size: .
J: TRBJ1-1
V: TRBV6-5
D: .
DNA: TGTGCCAGCAGTTACGGGGGCCAGGTGAACACTGAAGCTTTCTTT
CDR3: CASSYGGQVNTEAFF

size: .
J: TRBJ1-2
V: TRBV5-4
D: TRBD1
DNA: TGTGCCAGCAGCTTGGCCCGGACAGGGTGGGACTATGGCTACACCTTC
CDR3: CASSLARTGWDYGYTF

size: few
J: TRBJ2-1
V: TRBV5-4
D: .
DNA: TGTGCCAGCAGCCGTCCGGATGGTGAGCAGTTCTTC
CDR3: CASSRPDGEQFF

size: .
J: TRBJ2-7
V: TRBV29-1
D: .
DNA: TGCAGCGCCCAGCTCCAAATTTCGTTCTCCTACGAGCAGTACTTC
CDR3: CSAQLQISFSYEQYF